This T cell receptor beta chain stems from a study of read filtering for tumor transcriptome and immune sequencing. Molecular barcoded adaptors covering alpha/delta and beta/gamma chains were used on about 0.4 ug RNA. Via MiXCR, TCRdb re-called the reads, giving one row per CDR3 protein. The table lists around 6,000 distinct CDR3 sequences, about 25% of them singletons. V was shortened by 3 bases and J by 1 base, with 10 bases between the two germline ends. Germline V gene sequence: CDR1 DFQATT, CDR2 SNEGSKA (reference sequence). The CDR3 extends over 14 amino acids. This clonotype was seen at least ten times.

This sequence was found in a donor at least 40 years old with multiple myeloma. Sequenced material: a population of CD138-negative cells sorted from bone marrow. The genes are TRBV20-1 and TRBJ1-5; tentatively, D is TRBD1 (6 bases). In DNA, the CDR3 is TGCAGTGCTAGTATAGGGGGAAGCAATCAGCCCCAGCATTTT. It is translated as CSASIGGSNQPQHF.